The next 9 T cell receptor beta chains were all read from a single sample in a study of blood T cell repertoires in COVID-19. Libraries were prepared by immunoSEQ multiplex PCR; TCRdb keeps only in-frame clonotypes and omits some of them. The sample contains 80,000 to 90,000 clones, roughly 89% of which appear only once. Sequencing used peripheral blood. The receptors stem from a man in his fifties or sixties with acute or convalescent COVID-19.

The CDR3 loop reads CASRRQSSYNSPLHF. As DNA, the CDR3 is TGTGCCAGCAGACGACAGAGCTCCTATAATTCACCCCTCCACTTT. The chain is built from TRBV28 and TRBJ1-6, with D possibly matching TRBD1 (5 bases). V dropped 6 bases and J dropped 0 bases, with 9 bases sitting between them. Germline CDR1 reads MDHEN; CDR2 reads SYDVKM. The CDR3 consists of 15 residues. The full variable domain, its missing parts supplied by reference TRBV28 and TRBJ1-6, is DVKVTQSSRYLVKRTGEKVFLECVQDMDHENMFWYRQDPGLGLRLIYFSYDVKMKEKGDIPEGYSVSREKKERFSLILESASTNQTSMYLCASRRQSSYNSPLHFGNGTRLTVT.

The chain carries TRBV19 and TRBJ1-1; 11 nucleotides agree with TRBD1. This CDR3 comprises 15 residues. V shed 4 bases and J 1 base; nucleotides not matched to a gene: 2. Germline V CDR1 and CDR2: LNHDA, SQIVND (reference sequence). In DNA, the CDR3 is TGTGCCAGTAGTACCGGACAGGGGGCGAACACTGAAGCTTTCTTT. Translation gives CASSTGQGANTEAFF.

V and J are TRBV21-1 and TRBJ2-7; the table's D call of TRBD1 was not tested on the DNA. TRBV21-1 is classified as a pseudogene. This CDR3 contains 19 residues. This CDR3 reads CASSQPPGQLLVLSYEQYF. CDR3 bases: TGTGCCAGCAGCCAACCCCCGGGACAGCTCCTAGTACTATCCTACGAGCAGTACTTC.

The chain joins TRBV7-2 to TRBJ2-7, with a possible D match to TRBD2 (6 bases). The CDR3 is 17 residues long. The V gene's germline CDR1 is SGHTA and CDR2 FQGNSA. The V and J ends lost 1 base and 2 bases respectively, with 18 bases between them. The CDR3 nucleotides read TGTGCCAGCAGCTTAGAGTGGTCTGGGGACTCCACCTACGAGCAGTACTTC. It codes for CASSLEWSGDSTYEQYF.

The gene calls are TRBV11-2 and TRBJ2-1; tentative D call: TRBD1 (6 bases). Deletions cut 2 bases from V and 2 bases from J, with 10 bases between. From germline, CDR1 is SGHAT and CDR2 FQNNGV. The CDR3 is 15 residues long. The CDR3 region has the DNA TGTGCCAGCAGCTTAATGTGGACAGCCTACAATGAGCAGTTCTTC. It translates to CASSLMWTAYNEQFF.

The gene calls are TRBV27 and TRBJ1-4; D remains ambiguous. The germline V and J ends were trimmed by 6 bases and 8 bases, with 13 bases remaining between them. The CDR3 runs to 13 residues. CDR1 is MNHEY and CDR2 is SMNVEV in the germline V gene (reference sequence). The CDR3 DNA reads as TGTGCCAGCAGCCCCGTTAGAGGGGAAAAACTGTTTTTT. This gives the protein CASSPVRGEKLFF.

The CDR3 nucleotides are TGTGCCATCTCCGGGACAGGGTTCCCTGGAAACACCATATATTTT. Translation: CAISGTGFPGNTIYF. The V and J genes are TRBV10-3 and TRBJ1-3; the match to TRBD1 covers 9 bases. CDR3 length: 15 amino acids. Germline CDR1 and CDR2: ENHRY and SYGVKD. V was clipped by 8 bases and J by 2 bases; unmatched bases: 7.

This clone was seen only once. The chain uses TRBV5-4 and TRBJ2-1; tentative D call: TRBD2 (5 bases). The V end lost 3 bases, the J end lost 9 bases, and 10 bases lay between the germline ends. Looked up from germline, CDR1 is SGHNT and CDR2 is YYREEE (reference sequence). CDR3 length: 12 residues. The CDR3 is CASSSRGLEQFF. CDR3 DNA sequence: TGTGCCAGCAGCTCCCGGGGTCTTGAGCAGTTCTTC.

The CDR3 here is CASSLSPPYVLYF. The CDR3 DNA sequence: TGTGCCAGCAGTTTATCCCCCCCCTACGTGCTGTATTTT. The chain employs TRBV27 and TRBJ2-3, with D unclear. The CDR3 runs to 13 residues. Germline CDR1 and CDR2: MNHEY and SMNVEV (reference sequence). The ends were cut back, 0 bases at V and 14 bases at J, with 15 bases in the middle.